What follows describes a single T cell receptor beta chain. The table lists this clone with a few counts. It has no known antigen specificity. No quality values exist for individual bases; no much larger clone is one base distant. The goal of deep resolution MiSeq sequencing was a depth between 1 in 1 million and 1 in 200,000 T cells, and coverage averaged 10x per clonotype. TCR beta libraries were generated with the immunoSEQ hsTCRB Kit. The authors' analysis ran thus. The data were analyzed with ImmunoSEQ Analyzer and ImmunoSEQ Data Assistant, and V, D and J gene assignments followed IMGT definitions. Clonality, with values ranging from 0 to 1, was calculated as one minus the normalized Shannon entropy of productive rearrangement frequencies. Only overrepresented clonotypes making up at least 0.05% of the repertoire of each patient were included in the public clonotype analysis. About a dozen age-matched healthy donor repertoires from immuneACCESS served as clonality controls. Held by TCRdb, this immuneACCESS table contains in-frame sequences only and omits some clones. Under half of the omission traces to an unresolved V gene where checked; the cause of the rest is unknown. V and J calls and clone size are those listed in that table; D and trimming were worked out from the DNA. A total of 200,000 to 250,000 clones appear in this sample, approximately 75% of them only once. The ten largest clones represent approximately 10% of the sample.

The time point label for this specimen denotes: about a year on ibrutinib. For TCR beta library preparation, 2 to 2.5 micrograms of genomic DNA were isolated from cryopreserved PBMCs. Longitudinal blood samples from CLL patients on ibrutinib monotherapy underwent high-throughput TCR beta sequencing. The patients were enrolled in a single-center, open-label phase 2 trial of ibrutinib monotherapy. CDR3 length: 14 amino acids, cysteine to phenylalanine. Of the read, only the CDR3 DNA is kept; its 42 bases are in frame from base 1. Trimming costs V 2 bases and J 5 bases, and their ends lie 12 bases apart. For CDR1 and CDR2, the germline V gene lists KGHSH and LQKENI. These data originate in a study of cytotoxic CD8 clonotypes in ibrutinib-treated CLL (dated by TCRdb to the early 2020s). Study-level background: The cohort had 11 relapsed/refractory and under 16 treatment-naive patients; 17 were IGHV unmutated. Responses were partial in roughly 24 patients and complete in 2; after median around 65 months follow-up, some 15 stayed in remission and approximately twelve progressed. The response samples were drawn at a median of 12 months into treatment, with a range of roughly 6 to 36 months. On average, each sample had 255,043 productive templates and tens of thousands of productive rearrangements. Longitudinal samples were available for 26 of the 86 trial participants. Cryopreserved peripheral blood mononuclear cells were collected before treatment, at response, and at either disease progression or sustained remission. All remission and progressive disease samples were collected while patients were still receiving ibrutinib.

Paper-wide results and their limitations: Public clonotypes were found to be uncommon and were observed to contract or remain stable during treatment; the increase in clonality was shown to reflect expansion of private clonotypes at ibrutinib response. Sustained-remission and progressing patients did not have matched sampling times, and lymph node repertoires were not examined. At baseline, clonality was higher than in age-matched healthy donors and showed a strong correlation with circulating CD8+ T-cell counts. At ibrutinib response clonality went up, during sustained remission it held steady, and at progression it dropped back toward baseline.

Sequenced material: PBMCs, taken after 12 months of ibrutinib treatment. The chain links TRBV18 with TRBJ1-2; a tentative D call is TRBD1 (5 bases match). This TCR was sampled from a human donor with chronic lymphocytic leukemia. The CDR3 amino acid sequence is: CASSPMSREYGYTF. The bases are TGTGCCAGCTCACCAATGAGCAGGGAATATGGCTACACCTTC.